This T cell receptor beta chain was observed in a study of T cell repertoires in ileal Crohn's disease. Regarding the study as a whole: Postoperative endoscopy occurred within one year, median roughly 7.1 months. High-frequency clones were more common in sorted CD8 than CD4 cells.

With respect to this clone: Its antigen is still unknown.

Time point in this sample: neoterminal ileum biopsy at postoperative endoscopy, about 6 months after surgery. Adults with ileal or ileocolonic Crohn's disease and an indication for resection were eligible. Sequencing used immunoSEQ multiplex PCR; TCRdb keeps in-frame clones, though not all of them. Counted here are about 11,000 clones, more than 80% occurring once; the ten biggest clones make up about 16%. This TCR was recovered from an adult with Crohn's disease. Sequencing was carried out using ileal tissue.

CDR3 protein: CASSDSIRNYGYTF. The CDR3 DNA is TGTGCCAGCAGTGATAGTATTCGAAACTATGGCTACACCTTC. The chain is built from TRBV2 and TRBJ1-2, with D uncertain. Germline V gene data show CDR1 as SNHLY and CDR2 as FYNNEI. The ends were cut back, 3 bases at V and 2 bases at J, with 10 bases in the middle. The CDR3 contains 14 residues.